These T cell receptor beta chains were read from a single sample in a study of blood T cell repertoires in COVID-19. TCRdb's copy holds only in-frame clones and misses some; the assay was immunoSEQ multiplex PCR. The repertoire holds fewer than 250,000 clones, with around 84% as singletons. The source material was peripheral blood. Every receptor here comes from a man aged 50-60 years with COVID-19, enrolled during active disease. Each CDR3 is given without its conserved first and last residue. The D gene is left open where the match is weak. Size tells how often a clone was seen (once, few, many) or the class of an expanded clone, and some rows leave it out.

j_call d_call clone_size v_call cdr3_aa
TRBJ2-5 TRBD1 . TRBV28 ASATSGQGSPETQY
TRBJ2-2 TRBD1 . TRBV19 ASSILPGQGESGELF
TRBJ1-2 . . TRBV5-5 ASSRDSFRDYGYT
TRBJ2-5 . . TRBV4-1 ASSQGVSREETQY
TRBJ2-7 TRBD2 . TRBV7-9 ASSRGLAQISYEQY
TRBJ1-5 . . TRBV6-5 ASSPRDTGRQPQH
TRBJ2-3 TRBD2 . TRBV27 ASSFGLAGYTDTQY
TRBJ1-1 TRBD1 once TRBV3-1/TRBV3-2 ASRPRTGSSVTEAF
TRBJ2-7 TRBD2 . TRBV29-1 SPRAGLEGHEQY
TRBJ1-1 . . TRBV7-8 ASSLGHGVNTEAF
TRBJ1-1 . . TRBV29-1 SVWGPWGAEAF
TRBJ2-7 . few TRBV28 ATHRGSNPYEQY
TRBJ2-1 . . TRBV10-2 ASSALPGTGSEQF
TRBJ2-1 TRBD2 . TRBV5-1 ASSLVTRLAGNEQF
TRBJ1-3 . . TRBV3-1/TRBV3-2 ASSQDSRTASGNTIY
TRBJ1-2 . . TRBV30 AWSSTNVGADGYT
TRBJ2-2 TRBD1 . TRBV5-1 ASTFLGQGVGELF
TRBJ1-2 TRBD1 . TRBV5-1 ASSTGQGAGGYT
TRBJ1-6 . few TRBV27 ASSHRPRIDSPLH
TRBJ1-1 . . TRBV30 AWSVRREAF
TRBJ1-3 TRBD1 . TRBV15 ATSRRGPSSGNTIY
TRBJ1-5 TRBD1 . TRBV28 ASSSGQGFGQPQH
TRBJ1-5 . . TRBV5-6 ASSLGSGTQSAPQH
TRBJ2-3 . . TRBV11-2 ASSSIPFLDTQY
TRBJ1-4 . . TRBV5-1 ASSFGPEGEKLF